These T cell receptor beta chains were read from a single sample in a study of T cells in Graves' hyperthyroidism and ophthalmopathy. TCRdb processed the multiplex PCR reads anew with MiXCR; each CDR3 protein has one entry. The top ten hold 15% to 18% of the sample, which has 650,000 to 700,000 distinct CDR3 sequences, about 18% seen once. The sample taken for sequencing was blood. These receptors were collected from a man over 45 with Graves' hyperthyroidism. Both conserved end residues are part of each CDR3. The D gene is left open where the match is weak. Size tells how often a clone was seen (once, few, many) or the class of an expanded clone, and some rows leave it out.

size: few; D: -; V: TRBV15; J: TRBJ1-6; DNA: TGTGCCACCAGCGCCGTTGGGACGGGCTATTCACCCCTCCACTTT; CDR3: CATSAVGTGYSPLHF
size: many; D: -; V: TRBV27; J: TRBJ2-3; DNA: TGTGCCAGCGAGTTTAAAGGTGATACGCAGTATTTT; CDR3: CASEFKGDTQYF
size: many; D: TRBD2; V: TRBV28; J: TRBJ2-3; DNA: TGTGCCAGCAGTTTCCGGGGGGAGGCGGCCCCAGATACGCAGTATTTT; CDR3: CASSFRGEAAPDTQYF
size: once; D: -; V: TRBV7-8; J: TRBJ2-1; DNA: TGTGCCAGCAGCTCCCAGGATAAGACTTTGGGGGTGTCTCGCAATGAGCAGTTCTTC; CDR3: CASSSQDKTLGVSRNEQFF
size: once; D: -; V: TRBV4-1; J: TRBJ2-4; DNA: TGCGCCAGCAGCCAAGCAAGCAGCGCGACGCAAAACATTCAGTACTTC; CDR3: CASSQASSATQNIQYF
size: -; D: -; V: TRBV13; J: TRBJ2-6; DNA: TGTGCCAGCAGCCGTGTGGGGTCTGAGGGGGGACCCGGCTCTGGGGCCAACGTCCTGACTTTC; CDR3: CASSRVGSEGGPGSGANVLTF
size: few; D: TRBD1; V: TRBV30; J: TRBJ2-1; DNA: TGTGCCTGGCGCGGGACAGGGGGAAATGAGCAGTTCTTC; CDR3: CAWRGTGGNEQFF
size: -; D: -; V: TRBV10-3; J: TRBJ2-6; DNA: TGTGCCTCCCTACCAGGGGCTGGGGCCAACGTCCTGACTTTC; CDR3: CASLPGAGANVLTF
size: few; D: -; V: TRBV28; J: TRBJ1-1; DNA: TGTGCCAGCAGTTTTTACAGGGAGAGTGTTGAAGCTTTCTTT; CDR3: CASSFYRESVEAFF
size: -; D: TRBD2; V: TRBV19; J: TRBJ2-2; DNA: TGTGCCAGTAGAGCGGGGGACCCGCTAAAGGTCCCGAACACCGGGGAGCTGTTTTTT; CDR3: CASRAGDPLKVPNTGELFF
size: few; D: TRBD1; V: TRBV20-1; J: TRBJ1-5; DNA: TGCAGTGCTTCTGACAGGGGGCCAAATAGCAATCAGCCCCAGCATTTT; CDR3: CSASDRGPNSNQPQHF
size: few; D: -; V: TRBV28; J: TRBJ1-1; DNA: TGTGCCAGCAGTTTAGGGGGTGTGAGGACGAACACTGAAGCTTTCTTT; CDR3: CASSLGGVRTNTEAFF
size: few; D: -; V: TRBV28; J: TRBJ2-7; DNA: TGTGCCAGCAGTTTATACAGGTCCTACGAGCAGTACTTC; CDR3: CASSLYRSYEQYF
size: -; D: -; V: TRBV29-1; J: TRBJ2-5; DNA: TGCAGCGTGGACATAGCAGGGGAGACCCAGTACTTC; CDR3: CSVDIAGETQYF
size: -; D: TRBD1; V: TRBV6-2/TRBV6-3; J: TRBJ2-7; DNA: TGTGCCAGCAGCCACAGGGGAACCTACGAGCAGTACTTC; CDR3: CASSHRGTYEQYF
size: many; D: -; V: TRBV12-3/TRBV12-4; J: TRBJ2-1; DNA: TGTGCCAGCAGTTTAGCGCTCCAGGCCCCCTTCGTGAATGAGCAGTTCTTC; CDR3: CASSLALQAPFVNEQFF
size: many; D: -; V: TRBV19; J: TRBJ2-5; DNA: TGTGCCAGTAGTATGACGACAGGCCAGGAGACCCAGTACTTC; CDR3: CASSMTTGQETQYF
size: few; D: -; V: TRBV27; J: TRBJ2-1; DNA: TGTGCCAGCATTGGGGGCATCTACAATGAGCAGTTCTTC; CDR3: CASIGGIYNEQFF
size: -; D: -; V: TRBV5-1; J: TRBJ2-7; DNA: TGCGCCAGCAGCTTCACCGGACAGGGACTACTCTACGAGCAGTACTTC; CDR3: CASSFTGQGLLYEQYF
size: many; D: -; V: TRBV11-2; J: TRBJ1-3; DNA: TGTGCCAGCAGCCTAAGACGGGGGTCGTCAGTGAACACCATATATTTT; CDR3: CASSLRRGSSVNTIYF
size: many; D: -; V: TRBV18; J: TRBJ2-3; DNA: TGTGCCAGCTCACCACCGTACAGCACAGATACGCAGTATTTT; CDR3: CASSPPYSTDTQYF
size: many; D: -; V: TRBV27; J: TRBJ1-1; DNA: TGTGCCAGCAGAAGACAGTCAGAAACTGAAGCTTTCTTT; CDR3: CASRRQSETEAFF
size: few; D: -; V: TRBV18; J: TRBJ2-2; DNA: TGTGCCAGCTCACCAAGCACAACCGGGGAGCTGTTTTTT; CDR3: CASSPSTTGELFF
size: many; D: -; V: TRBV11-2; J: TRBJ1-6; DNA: TGTGCCAGCAGCCTCGACCAGGGATATAATTCACCCCTCCACTTT; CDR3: CASSLDQGYNSPLHF
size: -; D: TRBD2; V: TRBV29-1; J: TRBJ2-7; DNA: TGCAGCGTTGAGGGGACTACCGTTAACGAGCAGTACTTC; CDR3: CSVEGTTVNEQYF
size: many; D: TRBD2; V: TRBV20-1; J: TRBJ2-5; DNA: TGCAGTGCTAGAGATGGGCTAGCGGGGCAAGAGACCCAGTACTTC; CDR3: CSARDGLAGQETQYF
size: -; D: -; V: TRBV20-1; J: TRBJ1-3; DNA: TGCAGTGCTAGAGACGGGAGGGGGGTGACCAGCTCTGGAAACACCATATATTTT; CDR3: CSARDGRGVTSSGNTIYF
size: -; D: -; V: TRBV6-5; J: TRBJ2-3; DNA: TGTGCCAGCAGTTACAAGGGGCAGTGGGGGGTAACTACGCAGTATTTT; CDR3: CASSYKGQWGVTTQYF